This passage covers 26 T cell receptor beta chains from one sample sequenced in a study of shared clonotypes between healthy human individuals. Naive CD8 cells comprised CD45RO-negative, CCR7-positively selected cells, excluding terminally differentiated effector memory CD45RA+ cells. Clones were read by immunoSEQ multiplex PCR, and TCRdb kept only the in-frame ones, dropping some. The sample includes about 2.1 million clones, 90% to 95% of them seen just once. Material for sequencing was naive CD8+ T cells from PBMCs. Receptors originate from a man younger than 35 in good health. Some clones in this sample may be carry-over from other donors' samples.

This sequence joins TRBV27 and TRBJ2-7; D might be TRBD1 (7 bases). The length of the CDR3 is 14 residues. Germline assignment: CDR1 MNHEY and CDR2 SMNVEV (reference sequence). V dropped 3 bases and J dropped 3 bases, with 12 bases sitting between them. The CDR3 region is CASSLGRGVYEQYF. In DNA, the CDR3 is TGTGCCAGCAGTTTGGGCAGGGGGGTCTACGAGCAGTACTTC.

V is TRBV6-1 and J is TRBJ1-1; TRBD1 might be the D (6 bases). The germline V gene has CDR1 MNHNS and CDR2 SASEGT. CDR3 length: 16 amino acids. V dropped 1 base and J dropped 3 bases, with 15 bases sitting between them. CDR3: CASSEVRGGADTEAFF. CDR3 nucleotides: TGTGCCAGCAGTGAAGTACGCGGGGGGGCAGACACTGAAGCTTTCTTT.

The genes are TRBV19 and TRBJ2-7, with D perhaps TRBD1 or TRBD2 (5 bases each). CDR1 is LNHDA and CDR2 is SQIVND in the germline V gene (reference sequence). CDR3 length: 15 amino acids. V shed 6 bases and J shed 0 bases, with 15 bases lying between them. The CDR3 sequence: CASRPGTFSSYEQYF. The CDR3 coding sequence is TGTGCCAGTAGACCCGGGACCTTTAGCTCCTACGAGCAGTACTTC.

The chain has TRBV7-9 and TRBJ1-1, with D perhaps matching TRBD1 (6 bases). The germline V gene encodes CDR1 SEHNR and CDR2 FQNEAQ (reference sequence). V gave up 0 bases and J gave up 1 base, with 9 bases separating them. The CDR3 spans 15 residues. The CDR3 sequence is CASSLAVRGNTEAFF. CDR3 DNA: TGTGCCAGCAGCTTAGCGGTCAGGGGGAACACTGAAGCTTTCTTT. The whole variable domain, remainder taken from reference TRBV7-9 and TRBJ1-1, is DTGVSQNPRHKITKRGQNVTFRCDPISEHNRLYWYRQTLGQGPEFLTYFQNEAQLEKSRLLSDRFSAERPKGSFSTLEIQRTEQGDSAMYLCASSLAVRGNTEAFFGQGTRLTVV.

The chain employs TRBV7-6 and TRBJ2-1; TRBD2 matches at 9 bases. The CDR3 extends over 16 amino acids. Germline V lookup: CDR1 SGHVS, CDR2 FNYEAQ. Germline trimming cut 5 bases from V and 1 base from J; bases unmatched to any gene: 6. CDR3 bases: TGTGCCAGCAGCCCTATAGCGGGGGAGTCCTACAATGAGCAGTTCTTC. Its protein product is CASSPIAGESYNEQFF. The whole variable domain, filled in from reference TRBV7-6 and TRBJ2-1, reads GAGVSQSPRYKVTKRGQDVALRCDPISGHVSLYWYRQALGQGPEFLTYFNYEAQQDKSGLPNDRFSAERPEGSISTLTIQRTEQRDSAMYRCASSPIAGESYNEQFFGPGTRLTVL.

This clone was observed once. The rearrangement uses TRBV6-1 and TRBJ1-1; 8 nucleotides align to TRBD1. The CDR3 length is 15 residues. The V gene's germline CDR1 is MNHNS and CDR2 SASEGT. J lost 0 bases, V lost 6 bases, and 6 bases had no gene match. The CDR3 sequence is CASRDRDTMNTEAFF. CDR3 DNA sequence: TGTGCCAGCAGGGACAGGGACACAATGAACACTGAAGCTTTCTTT.

V is TRBV7-3 and J is TRBJ2-5, with a tentative D call TRBD1 (6 bases). Trimming pared 6 bases from V and 4 bases from J, leaving 15 bases between. CDR3 length equals 14 residues. Germline V gene sequence: CDR1 SGHTA, CDR2 FQGTGA. The CDR3 DNA sequence: TGTGCCAGCAGTCTCGCAGGGGCGGGAGAGACCCAGTACTTC. Translating it yields CASSLAGAGETQYF.

The rearrangement links TRBV7-9 to TRBJ1-1; the D is unclear. Per germline, CDR1 SEHNR and CDR2 FQNEAQ (reference sequence). The CDR3 has 14 residues. Trimming removed 7 bases at V and 0 bases at J, with 12 bases between. The CDR3 region has the DNA TGTGCCAGCACCGCCGTGGGGATGAACACTGAAGCTTTCTTT. Amino acid sequence: CASTAVGMNTEAFF.

Comments on this clone: A read error may produce the germline difference seen at one junction end. The genes are TRBV19 and TRBJ1-1, with D unclear. Germline loops: CDR1 LNHDA, CDR2 SQIVND (reference sequence). The CDR3 has 13 residues. The CDR3 bases are TGTGTCAGTAACCTCGCCGGGGACACTGAAGCTTTCTTT. Its translation: CVSNLAGDTEAFF. The variable domain in full, with the rest retrieved from reference TRBV19 and TRBJ1-1, is DGGITQSPKYLFRKEGQNVTLSCEQNLNHDAMYWYRQDPGQGLRLIYYSQIVNDFQKGDIAEGYSVSREKKESFPLTVTSAQKNPTAFYLCVSNLAGDTEAFFGQGTRLTVV.

As to this clone: The same CDR3 can be traced to other DNA sequences in this sample. The J gene is TRBJ2-1, the V gene TRBV27, with TRBD1 identical over 9 bases. The ends lost 5 bases at V and 3 bases at J; junction bases unmatched: 5. This CDR3 comprises 15 residues. Germline CDR1 reads MNHEY; CDR2 reads SMNVEV (reference sequence). CDR3: CASSPGTGNYNEQFF. The CDR3 DNA follows: TGTGCCAGCAGTCCCGGGACAGGGAACTACAATGAGCAGTTCTTC.

This clone was counted only a few times. This chain connects TRBV14 to TRBJ1-1, with TRBD1 matching 11 bases. The germline V gene encodes CDR1 SGHDN and CDR2 FVKESK. V lost 4 bases, J lost 1 base, and 8 bases stayed unmatched. The CDR3 totals 17 residues. The CDR3 reads CASSLGQGANRNTEAFF. The CDR3 nucleotides are TGTGCCAGCAGCCTCGGACAGGGGGCTAACAGGAACACTGAAGCTTTCTTT.

In its sample, this clone was seen a few times. V gene TRBV6-6 combines with J gene TRBJ1-5; D remains ambiguous. CDR3 length: 15 residues. The V end lost 0 bases, the J end lost 4 bases, and 10 bases lay between the germline ends. Germline CDR1 and CDR2: MNHNY and SVGAGI (reference sequence). The CDR3 DNA follows: TGTGCCAGCAGTTACTCTCCAGCCATTAATCAGCCCCAGCATTTT. The encoded protein is CASSYSPAINQPQHF.

The V gene is TRBV4-1, the J gene TRBJ2-3; no clear D gene. From germline, CDR1 is MGHRA and CDR2 YSYEKL. There are 14 residues in the CDR3. V gave up 2 bases and J gave up 1 base, with 7 bases separating them. Here the CDR3 DNA reads TGCGCCAGCAGCCAAAGGGTGGGCACAGATACGCAGTATTTT. This sequence encodes CASSQRVGTDTQYF.

The V gene is TRBV28, the J gene TRBJ1-5; D perhaps matches TRBD1 (6 bases). The CDR3 has 14 amino acids. CDR1 and CDR2 (germline): MDHEN, SYDVKM. V was trimmed by 7 bases and J by 0 bases, leaving 10 bases between them. CDR3 amino acids: CASTPRGSNQPQHF. For the CDR3, the DNA is TGTGCCAGCACGCCCAGGGGTAGCAATCAGCCCCAGCATTTT. Full variable domain (remainder filled in from reference TRBV28 and TRBJ1-5): DVKVTQSSRYLVKRTGEKVFLECVQDMDHENMFWYRQDPGLGLRLIYFSYDVKMKEKGDIPEGYSVSREKKERFSLILESASTNQTSMYLCASTPRGSNQPQHFGDGTRLSIL.

V usage is TRBV19 and J usage is TRBJ1-3; no firm D call. The CDR3 covers 17 residues. Trimming took off 1 base at V and 0 bases at J, with 13 bases between the two ends. Germline lookup yields CDR1 LNHDA and CDR2 SQIVND (reference sequence). The CDR3 bases are TGTGCCAGTAGTATAGGGAGTCCCCTGAGCTCTGGAAACACCATATATTTT. Residues: CASSIGSPLSSGNTIYF.

The chain combines TRBV11-2 with TRBJ2-7; 14 nucleotides line up with TRBD2. V shed 4 bases and J 4 bases; nucleotides not matched to a gene: 12. CDR3 length: 18 amino acids. The germline V gene encodes CDR1 SGHAT and CDR2 FQNNGV. The CDR3 sequence is CASSSNSGTSGSRYEQYF. In DNA, the CDR3 is TGTGCCAGCAGCTCAAACTCCGGGACTAGCGGGAGTAGGTACGAGCAGTACTTC.

As regards this clone: This sample includes further DNA sequences coding for the same CDR3. J is TRBJ2-7 and V is TRBV29-1, with D possibly TRBD1 on 5 matching bases. The V and J ends lost 2 bases and 3 bases respectively, with 8 bases between them. CDR3 length equals 12 residues. CDR1 and CDR2 (germline): SQVTM, ANQGSEA. The CDR3: CSVEFRGYEQYF. CDR3 nucleotides: TGCAGCGTTGAATTTAGGGGCTACGAGCAGTACTTC.

This clone has a handful of counts. The chain couples TRBV18 to TRBJ1-1; 7 nucleotides match TRBD1. Germline values: CDR1 KGHSH, CDR2 LQKENI. V shed 5 bases, J shed 5 bases, and the junction held 5 bases outside the gene matches. This CDR3 is 13 amino acids long. This chain's CDR3 is CASSEDRYTEAFF. For the CDR3, the DNA is TGTGCCAGCTCAGAGGACAGGTATACTGAAGCTTTCTTT.

This clone occurred once. The V call is TRBV5-5, the J call TRBJ2-7, with 7 bases identical to TRBD1. Germline V gene data show CDR1 as SGHKS and CDR2 as YYEKEE (reference sequence). V shed 0 bases, J shed 4 bases, and the junction held 4 bases outside the gene matches. CDR3 length: 14 amino acids. The CDR3 here is CASSLDRGGYEQYF. In nucleotides, the CDR3 is TGTGCCAGCAGCTTGGACAGGGGTGGATACGAGCAGTACTTC.

The gene calls are TRBV7-9 and TRBJ1-1; D not resolved. The CDR3 has 14 residues. V dropped 5 bases and J dropped 4 bases, with 14 bases sitting between them. Germline assignment: CDR1 SEHNR and CDR2 FQNEAQ (reference sequence). Here the CDR3 DNA reads TGTGCCAGCAGCCCAGCGTTAATAGGCACTGAAGCTTTCTTT. Its translation is CASSPALIGTEAFF.

The chain has TRBV29-1 and TRBJ2-3; TRBD2 agrees at 8 bases. Germline V CDR1 and CDR2: SQVTM, ANQGSEA. The V and J ends lost 1 base and 4 bases, in that order; junction bases with no gene match: 10. The CDR3 extends over 16 amino acids. The CDR3: CSVEGSLAGLADTQYF. DNA of the CDR3: TGCAGCGTTGAAGGTTCCCTAGCGGGTCTGGCAGATACGCAGTATTTT.

This clone was counted a single time. V and J are TRBV6-1 and TRBJ2-7; TRBD2 is a possible D gene (6 bases). The CDR3 has 14 amino acids. Germline values: CDR1 MNHNS, CDR2 SASEGT. V gave up 10 bases and J gave up 3 bases, with 19 bases separating them. CDR3: CATRGTGFGYEQYF. CDR3 nucleotide sequence: TGTGCCACCCGGGGGACGGGGTTTGGCTACGAGCAGTACTTC.

Here the CDR3 DNA reads TGTGCCAGCAGTCGGAACCACGAGCAGTACTTC. This encodes CASSRNHEQYF. This chain uses TRBV25-1 with TRBJ2-5, with unresolved D. The end of the DNA aligns better with TRBJ2-7, so the J call may be wrong. Looked up from germline, CDR1 is MGHDK and CDR2 is SYGVNS. The CDR3 has 11 residues.

The chain recombines TRBV7-9 with TRBJ2-7; weak D call: TRBD1 (7 bases). The length of the CDR3 is 14 residues. V was trimmed by 2 bases and J by 4 bases, leaving 12 bases between them. Germline CDR1 and CDR2: SEHNR and FQNEAQ (reference sequence). CDR3 residues: CASSLTTGRYEQYF. In DNA form, the CDR3 reads TGTGCCAGCAGCTTAACGACAGGGAGGTACGAGCAGTACTTC.

As to this clone: This CDR3 is also generated by other DNA sequences in the sample. The chain employs TRBV28 and TRBJ2-7, with a tentative D call TRBD2 (5 bases). Germline V gives CDR1 MDHEN, CDR2 SYDVKM. The ends were cut back, 6 bases at V and 2 bases at J, with 14 bases in the middle. The CDR3 runs to 14 residues. The CDR3: CASSSTGSTYEQYF. CDR3 DNA: TGTGCCAGCAGCTCAACGGGGTCGACCTACGAGCAGTACTTC.

The chain employs TRBV4-1 and TRBJ2-7, with 7 positions matching TRBD1. CDR1 is MGHRA, CDR2 YSYEKL, per germline. The CDR3 totals 15 residues. J lost 3 bases, V lost 1 base, and 6 bases had no gene match. DNA for the CDR3: TGCGCCAGCAGCCAAGGAGGGGCAGGGGGCTACGAGCAGTACTTC. Protein sequence: CASSQGGAGGYEQYF.